The clone carrying this TCR beta chain has just one count. Its antigen is currently unknown. PCR was performed using 60 Vbeta and 13 Jbeta primers. Assay used: immunoSEQ multiplex PCR; TCRdb lists only in-frame clones, some missing. This table has more than 140,000 clones, about 80% appearing once. The sample belongs to a study of cytomegalovirus exposure and HLA in healthy donors. Study context: Assignment to the Caucasian-associated ancestry cluster applied to approximately 80% of the roughly 420 genotyped donors. Study-wide results and caveats: A later analysis by the authors found several of the most significant clusters apparently linked to common viral pathogens.

Sequenced: PBMCs. This receptor was taken from a man aged 30 to 45 in good health and CMV-seropositive.

The CDR3 nucleotides read TGTGCCAGCAGATCTAGCGGGGGAGCTTACGAGCAGTACTTC. Amino acid sequence: CASRSSGGAYEQYF. V is TRBV13 and J is TRBJ2-7; 10 nucleotides agree with TRBD2. This CDR3 is built from 14 residues. V lost 6 bases and J lost 4; bases outside the gene matches: 6. In germline, CDR1 is PRHDT, CDR2 FYEKMQ (reference sequence). The full variable domain, rest sourced from reference TRBV13 and TRBJ2-7, is AAGVIQSPRHLIKEKRETATLKCYPIPRHDTVYWYQQGPGQDPQFLISFYEKMQSDKGSIPDRFSAQQFSDYHSELNMSSLELGDSALYFCASRSSGGAYEQYFGPGTRLTVT.